The 23 T cell receptor beta chains below all came from one sample that was sequenced in a study of blood T cell repertoires in COVID-19. The table came from immunoSEQ multiplex PCR; TCRdb's copy has only in-frame clones and leaves some out. This sample yields approximately 190,000 clones, of which 70% to 90% are seen a single time; less than 7.5% belongs to the top ten. The source material was peripheral blood. The receptors here all came from a woman aged 40 to 49 who had recovered from COVID-19.

The rearrangement uses TRBV12-3 or TRBV12-4 and TRBJ1-4; 8 nucleotides align to TRBD1. V gave up 4 bases and J gave up 12 bases; unmatched junction bases: 1. The CDR3 has 11 residues. The CDR3 DNA reads as TGTGCCAGCAGTTGGGGACAGGAACTGTTTTTT. Amino acid sequence: CASSWGQELFF.

The CDR3 sequence is CASSVWVGPEGRNEQFF. Here the CDR3 DNA reads TGTGCCAGCAGCGTATGGGTAGGACCCGAGGGAAGAAATGAGCAGTTCTTC. The rearrangement joins TRBV9 to TRBJ2-1; the D gene is possibly TRBD2 (5 bases). Germline V CDR1 and CDR2: SGDLS, YYNGEE. This CDR3 comprises 17 residues. Trimming took 1 base from V and 7 from J, leaving 21 bases between them.

This clone was counted a single time. The V and J genes are TRBV10-2 and TRBJ2-2; 10 bases line up with TRBD2. Germline values: CDR1 WSHSY, CDR2 SAAADI. Trimming cost V 4 bases and J 2 bases; bases outside gene matches: 4. This CDR3 spans 16 amino acids. The CDR3 DNA reads as TGCGCCAGCAGTGTGAGCGGGAGGGTTAACACCGGGGAGCTGTTTTTT. Protein: CASSVSGRVNTGELFF.

This rearrangement joins TRBV7-8 to TRBJ2-7, with D unresolved. Trimming stripped 6 bases from V and 6 bases from J, with 15 bases between. CDR1 is SGHVS and CDR2 is FQNEAQ in the germline V gene. The CDR3 is 13 residues long. The chain's CDR3 is CASSLGQAGEQYF. DNA for the CDR3: TGTGCCAGCAGTCTCGGTCAGGCTGGCGAGCAGTACTTC.

This chain connects TRBV2 to TRBJ2-7, with 7 bases aligning to TRBD2. V dropped 8 bases and J dropped 3; count of bases not matched to a gene: 4. Germline V gene sequence: CDR1 SNHLY, CDR2 FYNNEI. The CDR3 has 12 residues. The chain's CDR3 is CASGGDGYEQYF. CDR3 nucleotides: TGTGCCAGCGGGGGGGACGGCTACGAGCAGTACTTC.

The chain joins TRBV10-1 to TRBJ2-3, with D possibly matching TRBD1 (5 bases). This CDR3 is 13 amino acids long. Trimming stripped 3 bases from V and 5 bases from J, with 9 bases between. Per the germline V gene, CDR1 is WNHNN and CDR2 is SYGVQD (reference sequence). The CDR3 here is CASSDREIDTQYF. The CDR3 DNA follows: TGCGCCAGCAGTGACAGGGAAATAGATACGCAGTATTTT.

DNA of the CDR3: TGCGCCAGCAGCAGACAGGGTCCAAGAACCGACAATGAGCAGTTCTTC. Its protein product is CASSRQGPRTDNEQFF. V gene TRBV5-1 combines with J gene TRBJ2-1; 7 bases are shared with TRBD1. With 4 bases clipped from V and 5 bases from J, the junction kept 12 bases outside the gene matches. Germline V gives CDR1 SGHRS, CDR2 YFSETQ. The CDR3 is 16 amino acids.

This clone was seen once. The V call is TRBV28, the J call TRBJ1-1; maybe TRBD1 (5 bases). The CDR3 spans 15 residues. Germline V gives CDR1 MDHEN, CDR2 SYDVKM. V lost 8 bases, J lost 1 base, and 17 bases lay in between. CDR3 protein: CASLEMGPRNTEAFF. Here the CDR3 DNA reads TGTGCCAGCCTAGAAATGGGGCCGAGGAACACTGAAGCTTTCTTT.

The genes are TRBV6-5 and TRBJ2-3, with 13 bases lining up with TRBD2. Germline values: CDR1 MNHEY, CDR2 SVGAGI. Germline trimming cut 3 bases from V and 7 bases from J; bases unmatched to any gene: 7. This CDR3 has 16 residues. The CDR3 is CASSYGLAGVPYTQYF. CDR3 nucleotide sequence: TGTGCCAGCAGTTATGGACTAGCGGGAGTTCCCTATACGCAGTATTTT.

This clone was counted a single time. The CDR3, as DNA: TGTGCCAGCAGCCTCAGTGGGGGGGAGACCCAGTACTTC. Its protein product is CASSLSGGETQYF. The chain couples TRBV3-1 (or the pseudogene TRBV3-2) to TRBJ2-5, with a weak D call TRBD2 (6 bases). Trimming removed 4 bases from V and 5 bases from J, with 11 bases in between. The CDR3 runs to 13 residues. Germline loops: CDR1 LGHDT, CDR2 YNNKEL (reference sequence).

V gene TRBV9 combines with J gene TRBJ2-3, with TRBD2 matching 11 bases. The V segment lost 3 bases and the J segment 1 base; nucleotides outside the gene matches: 7. CDR1 is SGDLS, CDR2 YYNGEE, per germline. This CDR3 is built from 17 residues. This CDR3 reads CASSGGLAGLRTDTQYF. In DNA form, the CDR3 reads TGTGCCAGCAGCGGCGGACTAGCGGGTCTTCGCACAGATACGCAGTATTTT.

The rearrangement joins TRBV2 to TRBJ1-1; D possibly corresponds to TRBD1 (5 bases). Per germline, CDR1 SNHLY and CDR2 FYNNEI. The CDR3 is made up of 12 amino acids. DNA for the CDR3: TGTGCAAGGTCAGGACAGAACACTGAAGCTTTCTTT. Its protein is CARSGQNTEAFF.

The CDR3 bases are TGCGCCAGCAAGGGACTAGCGGAGATCACAGATACGCAGTATTTT. This gives the protein CASKGLAEITDTQYF. The chain links TRBV5-1 to TRBJ2-3; 11 bases map to TRBD2. The CDR3 has 15 residues. Germline V gene lookup returns CDR1 SGHRS and CDR2 YFSETQ. V shed 6 bases, J shed 2 bases, and the junction held 5 bases outside the gene matches.

This chain links TRBV7-2 with TRBJ2-3; TRBD2 matches 11 bases. V gave up 4 bases and J gave up 9 bases; unmatched junction bases: 9. Germline V gene sequence: CDR1 SGHTA, CDR2 FQGNSA. The CDR3 has 15 residues. The CDR3 here is CASSSYTSGSGTQYF. The CDR3 DNA is TGTGCCAGCAGCTCCTATACTAGCGGGAGCGGGACGCAGTATTTT.

The chain has TRBV5-1 and TRBJ1-4; D uncertain. The CDR3 consists of 15 residues. Trimming removed 5 bases at V and 2 bases at J, with 13 bases between. In germline, CDR1 is SGHRS, CDR2 YFSETQ. The CDR3 loop reads CASSSDGRTNEKLFF. In nucleotides, the CDR3 is TGCGCCAGCAGTTCGGATGGGAGGACTAATGAAAAACTGTTTTTT. The complete variable domain, with remaining parts taken from reference TRBV5-1 and TRBJ1-4, reads KAGVTQTPRYLIKTRGQQVTLSCSPISGHRSVSWYQQTPGQGLQFLFEYFSETQRNKGNFPGRFSGRQFSNSRSEMNVSTLELGDSALYLCASSSDGRTNEKLFFGSGTQLSVL.

The genes are TRBV19 and TRBJ2-1, with 10 bases identical to TRBD2. With 0 bases clipped from V and 4 bases from J, the junction kept 0 bases outside the gene matches. Germline-derived CDR1 and CDR2 are LNHDA and SQIVND (reference sequence). The CDR3 has 15 residues. CDR3 loop: CASSIELAGYNEQFF. CDR3 bases: TGTGCCAGTAGTATAGAACTAGCGGGGTACAATGAGCAGTTCTTC.

The genes are TRBV18 and TRBJ1-2, with 8 bases identical to TRBD1. Germline V gene lookup returns CDR1 KGHSH and CDR2 LQKENI. This CDR3 spans 12 amino acids. Unmatched junction bases numbered 3, after V lost 4 bases and J lost 8 bases. CDR3 bases: TGTGCCAGCTCACTGACAGGGGAAGGCTACACCTTC. Translation: CASSLTGEGYTF.

V gene TRBV20-1 combines with J gene TRBJ2-3; D unresolved. Germline loops: CDR1 DFQATT, CDR2 SNEGSKA (reference sequence). This CDR3 region has 12 residues. Trimming removed 3 bases from V and 6 bases from J, with 10 bases in between. The CDR3 sequence is CSASLASDTQYF. The CDR3 bases are TGCAGTGCTAGTCTCGCGTCTGATACGCAGTATTTT.

This clone turned up a few times. The V call is TRBV15, the J call TRBJ1-5; no definite D call. V was shortened by 0 bases and J by 2 bases, with 14 bases between the two germline ends. The length of the CDR3 is 17 residues. The germline CDR1 and CDR2 sequences are LNHNV and YYDKDF (reference sequence). For the CDR3, the DNA is TGTGCCACCAGCAGAGACAATCCTGTTACGGGCAATCAGCCCCAGCATTTT. It translates to CATSRDNPVTGNQPQHF.

The chain couples TRBV9 to TRBJ2-3; 7 nucleotides match TRBD2. Per the germline V gene, CDR1 is SGDLS and CDR2 is YYNGEE. Losses at the gene ends were 3 bases for V and 2 bases for J; bases not matched to a gene: 9. The CDR3 length is 16 residues. CDR3 DNA: TGTGCCAGCAGCGCCCAGGGACTAACCAACACAGATACGCAGTATTTT. This codes for CASSAQGLTNTDTQYF.

The chain has TRBV27 and TRBJ2-7, with 7 bases fitting TRBD2. Germline CDR1 and CDR2: MNHEY and SMNVEV (reference sequence). The V and J ends lost 5 bases and 1 base, in that order; junction bases with no gene match: 8. The CDR3 loop spans 15 amino acids. The CDR3 here is CASSPAGRGSYEQYF. In DNA form, the CDR3 reads TGTGCCAGCAGTCCGGCGGGGAGGGGATCCTACGAGCAGTACTTC.

Here the CDR3 DNA reads TGTGCCAGCAGCGTAGAGGGAGGGGCGGCTTACGAGCAGTACTTC. Protein sequence: CASSVEGGAAYEQYF. The chain is built from TRBV9 and TRBJ2-7, with 7 nucleotides matching TRBD2. Germline V CDR1 and CDR2: SGDLS, YYNGEE. After removal of 0 bases from V and 4 bases from J, the junction contained 7 bases not matched to a gene. CDR3 length: 15 residues.

This clone showed up just once. The V call is TRBV11-2, the J call TRBJ2-7, with TRBD2 matching 11 bases. CDR3 size: 17 residues. Trimming at V came to 5 bases and at J to 4 bases, leaving 13 bases not matched to a gene. Looked up from germline, CDR1 is SGHAT and CDR2 is FQNNGV. CDR3 sequence: CASSVGRESSGRYEQYF. DNA of the CDR3: TGTGCCAGCAGCGTTGGTAGGGAATCTAGCGGGAGGTACGAGCAGTACTTC.